This TCR beta chain appears in the sequencing data of a study of cytomegalovirus exposure and HLA in healthy donors. About the study: Early on, a data release was issued that held roughly 84 million unique TCRs from HLA-typed donors. Study-wide results and limits: Data from an earlier analysis indicated that most TCR beta V segments were productive either about 90% or about 30% of the time. There were reportedly fewer N-insertions in an Asian-associated ancestry cluster than the roughly 670-donor mean, in a later analysis. The classifier was said to identify cytomegalovirus status with high specificity and sensitivity.

Amplification used 60 Vbeta primers and 13 Jbeta primers. The repertoire was sequenced with immunoSEQ multiplex PCR; TCRdb's copy has only in-frame clones and lacks some. This sample has 40,000 to 60,000 clones; around 70% occur once, and the top ten carry around 9.1%. With regard to this clone: The target antigen is unknown.

The CDR3 has 13 amino acids. V lost 6 bases to trimming and J lost 0 bases, with 9 bases between them. Germline V gene lookup returns CDR1 SGHTA and CDR2 FQGNSA. Sequenced input: PBMCs. The sequence was collected from a woman aged 45-59 years in good health and CMV-seronegative. This chain uses TRBV7-2 with TRBJ2-7; D remains ambiguous. CDR3 DNA: TGTGCCAGCAGTTACACCAGCTCCTACGAGCAGTACTTC. Protein sequence: CASSYTSSYEQYF.